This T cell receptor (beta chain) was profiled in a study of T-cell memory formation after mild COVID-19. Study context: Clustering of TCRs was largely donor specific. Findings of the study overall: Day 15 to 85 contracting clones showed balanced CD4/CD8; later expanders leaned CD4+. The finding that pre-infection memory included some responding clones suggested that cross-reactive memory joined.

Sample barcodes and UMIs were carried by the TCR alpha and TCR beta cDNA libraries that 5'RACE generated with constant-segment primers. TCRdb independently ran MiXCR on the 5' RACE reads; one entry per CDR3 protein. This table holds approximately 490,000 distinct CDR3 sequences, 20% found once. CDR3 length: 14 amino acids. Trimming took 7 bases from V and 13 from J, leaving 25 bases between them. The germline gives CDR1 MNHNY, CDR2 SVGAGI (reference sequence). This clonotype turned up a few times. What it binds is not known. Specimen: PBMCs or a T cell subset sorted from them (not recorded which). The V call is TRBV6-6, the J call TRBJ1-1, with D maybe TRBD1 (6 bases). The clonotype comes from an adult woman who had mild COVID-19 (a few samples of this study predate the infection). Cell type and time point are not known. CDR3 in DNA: TGTGCCAGCACCCCCTCGGACAGCCTTGGGAAAGGTTTCTTT. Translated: CASTPSDSLGKGFF.